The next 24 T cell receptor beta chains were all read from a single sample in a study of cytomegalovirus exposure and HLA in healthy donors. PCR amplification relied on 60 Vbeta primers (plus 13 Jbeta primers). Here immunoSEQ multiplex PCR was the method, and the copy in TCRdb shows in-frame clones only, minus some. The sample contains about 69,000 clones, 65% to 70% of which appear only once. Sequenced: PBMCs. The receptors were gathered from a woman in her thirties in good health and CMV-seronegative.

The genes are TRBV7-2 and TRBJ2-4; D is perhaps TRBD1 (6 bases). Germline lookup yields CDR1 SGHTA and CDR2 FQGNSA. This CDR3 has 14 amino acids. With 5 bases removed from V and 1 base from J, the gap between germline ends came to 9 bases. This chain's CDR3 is CASSPDRAKNIQYF. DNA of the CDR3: TGTGCCAGCAGCCCCGACAGGGCCAAAAACATTCAGTACTTC.

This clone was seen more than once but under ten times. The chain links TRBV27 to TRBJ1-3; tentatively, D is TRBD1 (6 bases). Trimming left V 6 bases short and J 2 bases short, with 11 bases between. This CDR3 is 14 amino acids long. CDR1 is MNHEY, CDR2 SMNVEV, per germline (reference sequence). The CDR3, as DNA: TGTGCCAGCAGATCTACAGGGACTGGAAACACCATATATTTT. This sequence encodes CASRSTGTGNTIYF.

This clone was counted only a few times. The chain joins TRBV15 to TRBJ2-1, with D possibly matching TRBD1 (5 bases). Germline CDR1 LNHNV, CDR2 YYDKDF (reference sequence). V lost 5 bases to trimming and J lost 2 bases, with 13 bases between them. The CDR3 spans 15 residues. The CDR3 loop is CATSLRQKAYNEQFF. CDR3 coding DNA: TGTGCCACCAGCCTGAGACAGAAGGCCTACAATGAGCAGTTCTTC.

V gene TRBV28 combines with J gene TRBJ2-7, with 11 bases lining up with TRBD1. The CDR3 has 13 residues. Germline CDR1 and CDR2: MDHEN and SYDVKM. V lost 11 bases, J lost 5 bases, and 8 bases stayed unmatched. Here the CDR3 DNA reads TGTGCCGGGGGCGGACAGGGGGCCCACGAGCAGTACTTC. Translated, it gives CAGGGQGAHEQYF.

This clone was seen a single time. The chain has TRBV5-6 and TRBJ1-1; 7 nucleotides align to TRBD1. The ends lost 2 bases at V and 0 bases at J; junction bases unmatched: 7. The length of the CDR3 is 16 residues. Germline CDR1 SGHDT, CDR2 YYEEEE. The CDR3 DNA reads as TGTGCCAGCAGCTTAACAGGGGCAAAAATGAACACTGAAGCTTTCTTT. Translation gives CASSLTGAKMNTEAFF. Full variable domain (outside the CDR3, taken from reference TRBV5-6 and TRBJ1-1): DAGVTQSPTHLIKTRGQQVTLRCSPKSGHDTVSWYQQALGQGPQFIFQYYEEEERQRGNFPDRFSGHQFPNYSSELNVNALLLGDSALYLCASSLTGAKMNTEAFFGQGTRLTVV.

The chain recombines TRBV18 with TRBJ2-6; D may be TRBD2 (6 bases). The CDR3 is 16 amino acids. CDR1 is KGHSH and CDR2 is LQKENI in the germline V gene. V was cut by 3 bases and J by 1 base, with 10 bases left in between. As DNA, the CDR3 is TGTGCCAGCTCACCCTTTGGGGGGTCTGGGGCCAACGTCCTGACTTTC. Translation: CASSPFGGSGANVLTF.

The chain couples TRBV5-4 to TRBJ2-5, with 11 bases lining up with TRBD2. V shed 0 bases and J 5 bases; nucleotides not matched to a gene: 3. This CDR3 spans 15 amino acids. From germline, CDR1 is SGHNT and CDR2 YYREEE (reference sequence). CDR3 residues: CASSLGASGGETQYF. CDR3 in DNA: TGTGCCAGCAGCTTGGGGGCTAGCGGGGGGGAGACCCAGTACTTC.

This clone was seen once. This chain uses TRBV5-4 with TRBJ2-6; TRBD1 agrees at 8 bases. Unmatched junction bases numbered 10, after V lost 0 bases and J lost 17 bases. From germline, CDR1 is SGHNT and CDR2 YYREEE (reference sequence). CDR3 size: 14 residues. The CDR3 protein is CASSLEQGVGSVTF. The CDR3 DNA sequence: TGTGCCAGCAGCTTGGAACAGGGGGTTGGGTCTGTGACTTTC.

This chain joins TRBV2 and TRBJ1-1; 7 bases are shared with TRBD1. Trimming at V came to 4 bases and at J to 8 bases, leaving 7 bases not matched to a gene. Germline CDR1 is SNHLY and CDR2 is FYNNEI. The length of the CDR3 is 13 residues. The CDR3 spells CASSGSGQDEAFF. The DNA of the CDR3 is TGTGCCAGCAGTGGGAGTGGACAGGACGAAGCTTTCTTT.

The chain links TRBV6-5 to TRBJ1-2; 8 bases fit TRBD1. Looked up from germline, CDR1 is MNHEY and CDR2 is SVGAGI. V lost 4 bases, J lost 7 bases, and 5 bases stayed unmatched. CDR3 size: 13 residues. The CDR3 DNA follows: TGTGCCAGCAGTTTGGACAGGGACTGTGGCTACACCTTC. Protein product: CASSLDRDCGYTF.

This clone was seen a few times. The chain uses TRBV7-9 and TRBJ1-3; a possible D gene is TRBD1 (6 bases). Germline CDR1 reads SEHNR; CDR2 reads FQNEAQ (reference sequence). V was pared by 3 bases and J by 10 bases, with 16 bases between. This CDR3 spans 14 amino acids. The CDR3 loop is CASSFSTGLETIYF. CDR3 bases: TGTGCCAGCAGCTTCTCGACAGGCCTTGAGACCATATATTTT.

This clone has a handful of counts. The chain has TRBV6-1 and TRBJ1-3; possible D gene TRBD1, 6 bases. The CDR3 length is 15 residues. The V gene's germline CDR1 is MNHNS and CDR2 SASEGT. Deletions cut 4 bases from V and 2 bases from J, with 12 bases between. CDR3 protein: CASSGGGGPGNTIYF. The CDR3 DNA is TGTGCCAGCAGTGGTGGCGGGGGGCCTGGAAACACCATATATTTT.

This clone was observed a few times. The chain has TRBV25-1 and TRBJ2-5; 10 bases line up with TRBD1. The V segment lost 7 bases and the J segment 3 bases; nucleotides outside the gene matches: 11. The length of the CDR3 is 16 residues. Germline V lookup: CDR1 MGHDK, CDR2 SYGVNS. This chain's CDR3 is CASTQREGTGEETQYF. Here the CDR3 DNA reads TGTGCCAGCACTCAAAGGGAGGGGACAGGGGAAGAGACCCAGTACTTC. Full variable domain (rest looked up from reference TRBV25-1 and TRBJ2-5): EADIYQTPRYLVIGTGKKITLECSQTMGHDKMYWYQQDPGMELHLIHYSYGVNSTEKGDLSSESTVSRIRTEHFPLTLESARPSHTSQYLCASTQREGTGEETQYFGPGTRLLVL.

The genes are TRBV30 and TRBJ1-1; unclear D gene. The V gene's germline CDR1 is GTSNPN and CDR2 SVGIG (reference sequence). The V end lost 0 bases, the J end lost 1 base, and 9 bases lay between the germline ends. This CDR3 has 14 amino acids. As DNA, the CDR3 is TGTGCCTGGAGTGTTATTAAGAGGAACACTGAAGCTTTCTTT. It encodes CAWSVIKRNTEAFF.

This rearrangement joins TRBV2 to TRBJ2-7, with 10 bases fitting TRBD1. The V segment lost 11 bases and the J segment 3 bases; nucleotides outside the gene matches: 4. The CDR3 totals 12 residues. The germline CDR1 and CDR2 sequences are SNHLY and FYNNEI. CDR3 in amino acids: CAGGTGVYEQYF. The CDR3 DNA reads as TGTGCCGGCGGGACAGGGGTCTACGAGCAGTACTTC.

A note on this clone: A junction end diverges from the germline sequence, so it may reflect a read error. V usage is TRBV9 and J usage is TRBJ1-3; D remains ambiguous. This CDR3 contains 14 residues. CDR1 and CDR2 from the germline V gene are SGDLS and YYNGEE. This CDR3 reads CASGVESSGNTIYF. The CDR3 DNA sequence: TGTGCCAGCGGCGTAGAGAGCTCTGGAAACACCATATATTTT.

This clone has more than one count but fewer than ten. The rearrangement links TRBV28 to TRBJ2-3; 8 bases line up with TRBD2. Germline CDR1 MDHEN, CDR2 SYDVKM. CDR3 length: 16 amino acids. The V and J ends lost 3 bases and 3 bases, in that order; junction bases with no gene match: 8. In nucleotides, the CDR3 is TGTGCCAGCAGTTTCCTCCATAGCGGGGTGACAGATACGCAGTATTTT. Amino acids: CASSFLHSGVTDTQYF.

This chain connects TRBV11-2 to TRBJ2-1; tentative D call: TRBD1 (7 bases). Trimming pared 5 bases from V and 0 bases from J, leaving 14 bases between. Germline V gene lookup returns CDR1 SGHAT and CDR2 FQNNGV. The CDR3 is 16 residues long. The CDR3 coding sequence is TGTGCCAGCAGCCGAAGGGGGGACAGCTCCTACAATGAGCAGTTCTTC. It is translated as CASSRRGDSSYNEQFF.

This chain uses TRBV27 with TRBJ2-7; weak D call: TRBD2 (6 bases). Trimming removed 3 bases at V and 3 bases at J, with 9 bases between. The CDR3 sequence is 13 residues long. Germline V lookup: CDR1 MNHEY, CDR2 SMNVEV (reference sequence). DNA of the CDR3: TGTGCCAGCAGTTTTGGGACTTACTACGAGCAGTACTTC. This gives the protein CASSFGTYYEQYF.

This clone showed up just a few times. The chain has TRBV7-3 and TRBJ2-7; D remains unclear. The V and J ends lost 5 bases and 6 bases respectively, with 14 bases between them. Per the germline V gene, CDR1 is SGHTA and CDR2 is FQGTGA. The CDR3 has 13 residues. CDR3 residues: CASSPQLVGEQYF. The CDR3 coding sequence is TGTGCCAGCAGCCCCCAGCTAGTTGGCGAGCAGTACTTC.

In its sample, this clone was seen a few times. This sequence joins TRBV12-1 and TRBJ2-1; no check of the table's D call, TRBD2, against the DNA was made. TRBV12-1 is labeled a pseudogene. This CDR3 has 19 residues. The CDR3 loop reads CASSFLARLAVISYNEQFF. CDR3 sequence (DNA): TGTGCCAGCAGCTTTTTAGCCCGACTAGCGGTTATCTCCTACAATGAGCAGTTCTTC.

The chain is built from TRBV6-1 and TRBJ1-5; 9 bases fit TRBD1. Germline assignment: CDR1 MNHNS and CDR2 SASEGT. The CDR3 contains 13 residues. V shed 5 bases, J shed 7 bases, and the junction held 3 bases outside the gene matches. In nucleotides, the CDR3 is TGTGCCAGCAGTACAGGGGGCATCCAGCCCCAGCATTTT. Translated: CASSTGGIQPQHF.

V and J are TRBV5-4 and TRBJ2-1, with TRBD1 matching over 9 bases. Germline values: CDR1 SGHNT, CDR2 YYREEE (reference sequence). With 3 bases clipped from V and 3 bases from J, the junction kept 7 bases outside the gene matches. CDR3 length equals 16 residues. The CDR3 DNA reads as TGTGCCAGCAGCTCCCAAGTGGGACAGGGCTACAATGAGCAGTTCTTC. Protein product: CASSSQVGQGYNEQFF. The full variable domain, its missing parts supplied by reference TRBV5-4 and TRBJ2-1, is ETGVTQSPTHLIKTRGQQVTLRCSSQSGHNTVSWYQQALGQGPQFIFQYYREEENGRGNFPPRFSGLQFPNYSSELNVNALELDDSALYLCASSSQVGQGYNEQFFGPGTRLTVL.

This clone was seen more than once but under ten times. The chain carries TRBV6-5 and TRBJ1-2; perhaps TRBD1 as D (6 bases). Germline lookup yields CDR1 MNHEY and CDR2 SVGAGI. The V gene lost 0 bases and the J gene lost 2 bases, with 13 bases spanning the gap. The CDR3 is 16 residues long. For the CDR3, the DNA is TGTGCCAGCAGTTACTCCCCGGACAGACTAAACTATGGCTACACCTTC. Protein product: CASSYSPDRLNYGYTF.